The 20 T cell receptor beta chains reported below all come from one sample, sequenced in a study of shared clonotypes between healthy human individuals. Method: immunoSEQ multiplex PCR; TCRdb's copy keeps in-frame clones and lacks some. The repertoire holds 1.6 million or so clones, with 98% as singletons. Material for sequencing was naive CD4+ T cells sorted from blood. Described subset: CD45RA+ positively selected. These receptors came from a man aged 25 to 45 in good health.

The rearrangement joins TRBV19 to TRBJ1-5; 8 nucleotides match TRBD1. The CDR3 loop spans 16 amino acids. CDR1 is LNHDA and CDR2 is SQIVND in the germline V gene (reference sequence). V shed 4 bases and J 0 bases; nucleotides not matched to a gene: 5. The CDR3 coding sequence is TGTGCCAGTAGTAACGCAGGGGGCTTTAGCAATCAGCCCCAGCATTTT. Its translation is CASSNAGGFSNQPQHF.

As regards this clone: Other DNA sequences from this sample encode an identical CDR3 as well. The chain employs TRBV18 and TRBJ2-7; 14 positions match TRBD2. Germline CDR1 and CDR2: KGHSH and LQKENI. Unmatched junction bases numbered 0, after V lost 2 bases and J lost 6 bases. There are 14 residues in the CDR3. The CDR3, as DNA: TGTGCCAGCTCACCAGGGACTAGCGGGGGCGAGCAGTACTTC. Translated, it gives CASSPGTSGGEQYF.

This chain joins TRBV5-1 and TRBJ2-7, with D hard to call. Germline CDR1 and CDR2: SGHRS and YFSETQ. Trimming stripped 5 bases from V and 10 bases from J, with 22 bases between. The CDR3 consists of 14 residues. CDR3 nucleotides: TGCGCCAGCAGTCTCTCTGAGTCGGGTTCCGGTCAGTACTTC. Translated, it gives CASSLSESGSGQYF.

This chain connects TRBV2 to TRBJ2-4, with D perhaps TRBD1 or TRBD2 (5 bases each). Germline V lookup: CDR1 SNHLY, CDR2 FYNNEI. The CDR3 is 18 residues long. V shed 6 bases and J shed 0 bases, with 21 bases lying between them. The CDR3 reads CASSDGTAAPLAKNIQYF. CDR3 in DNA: TGTGCCAGCAGCGACGGGACCGCCGCCCCACTAGCCAAAAACATTCAGTACTTC.

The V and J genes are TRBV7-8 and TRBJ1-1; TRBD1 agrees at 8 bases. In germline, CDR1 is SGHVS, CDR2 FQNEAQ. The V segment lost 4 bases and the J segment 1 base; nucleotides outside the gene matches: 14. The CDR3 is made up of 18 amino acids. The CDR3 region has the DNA TGTGCCAGCAGCTCGTTAATCGACAGGGGCGCCGCGAACACTGAAGCTTTCTTT. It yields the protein CASSSLIDRGAANTEAFF.

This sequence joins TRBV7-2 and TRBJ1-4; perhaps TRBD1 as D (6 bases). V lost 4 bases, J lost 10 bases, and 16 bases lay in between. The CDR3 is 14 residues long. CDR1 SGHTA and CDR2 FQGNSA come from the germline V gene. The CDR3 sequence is CASSSGAGSGKLFF. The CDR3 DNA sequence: TGTGCCAGCAGCTCAGGGGCTGGTTCTGGAAAACTGTTTTTT.

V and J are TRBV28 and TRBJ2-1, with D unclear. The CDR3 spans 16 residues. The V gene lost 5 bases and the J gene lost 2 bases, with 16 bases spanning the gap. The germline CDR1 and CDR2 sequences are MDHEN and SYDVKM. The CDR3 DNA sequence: TGTGCCAGCAGTACTCCACAAGGTCTAACCTACAATGAGCAGTTCTTC. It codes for CASSTPQGLTYNEQFF. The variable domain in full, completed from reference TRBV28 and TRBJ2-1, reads DVKVTQSSRYLVKRTGEKVFLECVQDMDHENMFWYRQDPGLGLRLIYFSYDVKMKEKGDIPEGYSVSREKKERFSLILESASTNQTSMYLCASSTPQGLTYNEQFFGPGTRLTVL.

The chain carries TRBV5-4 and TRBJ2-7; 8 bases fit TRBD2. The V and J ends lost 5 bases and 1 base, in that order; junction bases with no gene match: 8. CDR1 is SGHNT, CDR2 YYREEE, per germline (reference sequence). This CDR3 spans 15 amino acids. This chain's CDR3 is CASRFDAGGSYEQYF. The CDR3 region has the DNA TGTGCCAGCAGGTTTGATGCGGGAGGATCCTACGAGCAGTACTTC.

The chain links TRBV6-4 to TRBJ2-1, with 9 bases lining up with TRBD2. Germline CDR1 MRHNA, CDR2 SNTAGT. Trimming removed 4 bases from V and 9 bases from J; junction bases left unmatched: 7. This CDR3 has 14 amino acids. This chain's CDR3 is CASSVIAGDGEQFF. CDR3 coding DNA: TGTGCCAGCAGTGTAATAGCGGGAGACGGTGAGCAGTTCTTC.

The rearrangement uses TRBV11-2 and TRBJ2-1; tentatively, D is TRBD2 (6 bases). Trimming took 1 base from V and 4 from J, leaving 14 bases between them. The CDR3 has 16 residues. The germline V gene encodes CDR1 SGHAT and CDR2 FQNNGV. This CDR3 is CASSLATLAVYNEQFF. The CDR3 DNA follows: TGTGCCAGCAGCTTAGCTACGTTAGCGGTGTACAATGAGCAGTTCTTC. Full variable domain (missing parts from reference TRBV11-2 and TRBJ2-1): EAGVAQSPRYKIIEKRQSVAFWCNPISGHATLYWYQQILGQGPKLLIQFQNNGVVDDSQLPKDRFSAERLKGVDSTLKIQPAKLEDSAVYLCASSLATLAVYNEQFFGPGTRLTVL.

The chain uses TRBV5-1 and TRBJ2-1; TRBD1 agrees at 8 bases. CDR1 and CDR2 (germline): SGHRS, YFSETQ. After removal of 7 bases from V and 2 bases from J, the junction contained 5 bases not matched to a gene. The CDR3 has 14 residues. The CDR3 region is CASFRGLTYNEQFF. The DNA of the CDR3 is TGCGCCAGCTTCAGGGGGCTCACCTACAATGAGCAGTTCTTC. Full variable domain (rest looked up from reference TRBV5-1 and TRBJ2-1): KAGVTQTPRYLIKTRGQQVTLSCSPISGHRSVSWYQQTPGQGLQFLFEYFSETQRNKGNFPGRFSGRQFSNSRSEMNVSTLELGDSALYLCASFRGLTYNEQFFGPGTRLTVL.

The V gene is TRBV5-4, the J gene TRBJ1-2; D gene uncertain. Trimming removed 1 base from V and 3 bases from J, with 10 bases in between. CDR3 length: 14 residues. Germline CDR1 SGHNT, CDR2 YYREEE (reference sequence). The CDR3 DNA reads TGTGCCAGCAGCTTGCTTTCAGGTTACTATGGCTACACCTTC. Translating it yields CASSLLSGYYGYTF.

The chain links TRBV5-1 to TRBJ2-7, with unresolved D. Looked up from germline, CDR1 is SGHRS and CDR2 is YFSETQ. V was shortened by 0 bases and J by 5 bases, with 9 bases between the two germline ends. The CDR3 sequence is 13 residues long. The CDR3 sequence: CASSLARSHEQYF. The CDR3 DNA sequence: TGCGCCAGCAGCTTGGCAAGGTCCCACGAGCAGTACTTC.

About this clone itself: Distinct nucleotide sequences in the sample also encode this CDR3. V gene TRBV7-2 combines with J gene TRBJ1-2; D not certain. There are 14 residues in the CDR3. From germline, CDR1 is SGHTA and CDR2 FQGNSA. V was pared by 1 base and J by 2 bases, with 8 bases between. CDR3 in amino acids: CASSLDRRNYGYTF. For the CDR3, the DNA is TGTGCCAGCAGCTTAGATAGACGCAACTATGGCTACACCTTC. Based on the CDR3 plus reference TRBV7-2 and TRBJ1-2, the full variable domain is GAGVSQSPSNKVTEKGKDVELRCDPISGHTALYWYRQSLGQGLEFLIYFQGNSAPDKSGLPSDRFSAERTGGSVSTLTIQRTQQEDSAVYLCASSLDRRNYGYTFGSGTRLTVV.

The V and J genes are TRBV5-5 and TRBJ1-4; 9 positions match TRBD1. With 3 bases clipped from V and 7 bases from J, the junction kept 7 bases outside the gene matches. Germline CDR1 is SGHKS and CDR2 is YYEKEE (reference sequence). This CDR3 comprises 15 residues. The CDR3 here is CASSSPQGAFEKLFF. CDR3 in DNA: TGTGCCAGCAGCTCCCCACAGGGGGCGTTTGAAAAACTGTTTTTT. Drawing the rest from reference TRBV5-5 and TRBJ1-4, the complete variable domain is DAGVTQSPTHLIKTRGQQVTLRCSPISGHKSVSWYQQVLGQGPQFIFQYYEKEERGRGNFPDRFSARQFPNYSSELNVNALLLGDSALYLCASSSPQGAFEKLFFGSGTQLSVL.

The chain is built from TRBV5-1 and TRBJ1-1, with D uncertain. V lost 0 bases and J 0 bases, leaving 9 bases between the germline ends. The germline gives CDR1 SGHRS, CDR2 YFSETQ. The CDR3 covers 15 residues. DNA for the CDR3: TGCGCCAGCAGCTTGGACCCGAACATGAACACTGAAGCTTTCTTT. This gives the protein CASSLDPNMNTEAFF.

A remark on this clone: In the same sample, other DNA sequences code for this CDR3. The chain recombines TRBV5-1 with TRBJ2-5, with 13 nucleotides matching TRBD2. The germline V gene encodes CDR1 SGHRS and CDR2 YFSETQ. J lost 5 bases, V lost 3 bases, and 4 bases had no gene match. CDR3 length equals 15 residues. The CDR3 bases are TGCGCCAGCAGCTACGGACTAGCGGGAGTCGAGACCCAGTACTTC. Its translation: CASSYGLAGVETQYF. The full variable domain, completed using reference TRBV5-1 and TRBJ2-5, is KAGVTQTPRYLIKTRGQQVTLSCSPISGHRSVSWYQQTPGQGLQFLFEYFSETQRNKGNFPGRFSGRQFSNSRSEMNVSTLELGDSALYLCASSYGLAGVETQYFGPGTRLLVL.

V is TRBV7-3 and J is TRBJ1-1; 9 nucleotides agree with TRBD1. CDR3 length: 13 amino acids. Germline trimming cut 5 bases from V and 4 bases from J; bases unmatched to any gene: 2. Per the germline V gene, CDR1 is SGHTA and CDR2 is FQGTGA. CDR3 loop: CASSGQGTTEAFF. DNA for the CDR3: TGTGCCAGCAGCGGACAGGGGACCACTGAAGCTTTCTTT.

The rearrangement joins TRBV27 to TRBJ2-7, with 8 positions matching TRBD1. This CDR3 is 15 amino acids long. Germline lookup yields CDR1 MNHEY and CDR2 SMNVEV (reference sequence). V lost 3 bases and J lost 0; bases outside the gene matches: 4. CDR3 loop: CASSFGTGNSYEQYF. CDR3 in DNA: TGTGCCAGCAGTTTTGGGACAGGAAACTCCTACGAGCAGTACTTC.

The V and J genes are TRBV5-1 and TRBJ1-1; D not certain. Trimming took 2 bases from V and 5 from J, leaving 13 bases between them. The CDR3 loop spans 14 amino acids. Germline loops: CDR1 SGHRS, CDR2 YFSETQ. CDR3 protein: CASSFGRGGTEAFF. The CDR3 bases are TGCGCCAGCAGCTTTGGCCGGGGTGGTACTGAAGCTTTCTTT.